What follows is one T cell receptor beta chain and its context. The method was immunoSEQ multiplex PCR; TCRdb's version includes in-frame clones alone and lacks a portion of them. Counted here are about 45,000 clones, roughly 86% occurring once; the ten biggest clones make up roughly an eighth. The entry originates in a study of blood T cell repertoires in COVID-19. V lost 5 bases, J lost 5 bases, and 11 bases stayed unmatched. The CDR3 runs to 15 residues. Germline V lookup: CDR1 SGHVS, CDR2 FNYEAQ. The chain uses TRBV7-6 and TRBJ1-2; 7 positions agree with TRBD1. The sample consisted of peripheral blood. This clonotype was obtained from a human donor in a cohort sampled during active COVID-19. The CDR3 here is CASSLANRGGYGYTF. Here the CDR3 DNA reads TGTGCCAGCAGCCTCGCGAACAGGGGAGGTTATGGCTACACCTTC. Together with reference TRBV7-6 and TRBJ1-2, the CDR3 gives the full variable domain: GAGVSQSPRYKVTKRGQDVALRCDPISGHVSLYWYRQALGQGPEFLTYFNYEAQQDKSGLPNDRFSAERPEGSISTLTIQRTEQRDSAMYRCASSLANRGGYGYTFGSGTRLTVV.